This TCR beta chain was observed in a study of blood T cell repertoires in COVID-19. As for the study in general: Samples of COVID-19 (acute and convalescent) were obtained from the United States, Italy and Spain. T cells, B-cell-depleted T cells, or PBMCs provided the cDNA or gDNA that served as material.

Source study methods: Quantification of nucleated cells was approximated via reference gene primer amplification. The data were produced by immunoSEQ multiplex PCR, yet TCRdb's version contains in-frame clones alone and is incomplete. V and J calls and clone size follow that table, whereas D and trimming were derived from the DNA. The sample has a few hundred thousand clones; approximately 77% are singletons. Trimming removed 5 bases from V and 0 bases from J, with 16 bases in between. CDR3 length: 16 residues. Per germline, CDR1 MDHEN and CDR2 SYDVKM. Only a few counts were recorded for this clone. This sequence originates from a woman aged 80 or older with acute or convalescent COVID-19. Sequences were obtained from peripheral blood. The chain joins TRBV28 to TRBJ1-2, with D maybe TRBD1 (5 bases). The CDR3 protein is CASSLPDTISNYGYTF. CDR3 nucleotide sequence: TGTGCCAGCAGTCTCCCGGACACGATCTCTAACTATGGCTACACCTTC.